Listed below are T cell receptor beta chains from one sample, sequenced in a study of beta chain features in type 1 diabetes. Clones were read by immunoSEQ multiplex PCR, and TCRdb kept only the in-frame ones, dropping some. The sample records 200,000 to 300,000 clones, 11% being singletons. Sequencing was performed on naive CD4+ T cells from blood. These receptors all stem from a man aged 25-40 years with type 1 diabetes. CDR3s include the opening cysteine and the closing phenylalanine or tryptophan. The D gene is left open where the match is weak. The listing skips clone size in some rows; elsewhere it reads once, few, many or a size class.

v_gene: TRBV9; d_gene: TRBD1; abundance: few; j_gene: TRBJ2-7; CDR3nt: TGTGCCAGCAGCGCCGGGACAGGGACGTACGAGCAGTACTTC; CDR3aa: CASSAGTGTYEQYF
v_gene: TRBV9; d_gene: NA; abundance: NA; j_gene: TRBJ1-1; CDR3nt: TGTGCCAGCAGCTACGGGGTGGGAGGCACTGAAGCTTTCTTT; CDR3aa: CASSYGVGGTEAFF
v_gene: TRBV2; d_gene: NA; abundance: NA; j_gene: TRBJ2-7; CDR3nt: TGTGCCGACGGAGGACCCCTGAAGGACGAGCAGTACTTC; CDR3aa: CADGGPLKDEQYF
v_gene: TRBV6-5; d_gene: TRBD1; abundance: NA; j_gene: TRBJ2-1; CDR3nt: TGTGCCAGCAGAAGGGACAGCTACAATGAGCAGTTCTTC; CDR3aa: CASRRDSYNEQFF
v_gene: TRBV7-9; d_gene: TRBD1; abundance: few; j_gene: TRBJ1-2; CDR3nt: TGTGCCAGCAGCTGGTCCGGGACAGGGGGGGGTGGCTACACCTTC; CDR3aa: CASSWSGTGGGGYTF
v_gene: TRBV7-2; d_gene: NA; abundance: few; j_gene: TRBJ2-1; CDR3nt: TGTGCCAGCAGATCCAGCAATGAGCAGTTCTTC; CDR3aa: CASRSSNEQFF
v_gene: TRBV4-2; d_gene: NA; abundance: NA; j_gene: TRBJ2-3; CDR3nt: TGTGCCAGCAGCCAAGATTCCACAGCCAGCACAGATACGCAGTATTTT; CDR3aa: CASSQDSTASTDTQYF
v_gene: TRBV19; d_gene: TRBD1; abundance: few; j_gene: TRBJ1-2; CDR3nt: TGTGCCAGTAGTGCGGGACAGTACTATGGCTACACCTTC; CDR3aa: CASSAGQYYGYTF
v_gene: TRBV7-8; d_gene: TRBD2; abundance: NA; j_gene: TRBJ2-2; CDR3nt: TGTGCCAGCAGCTCCCGTAGGGTAGCGGGGGGCCCAACCGGGGAGCTGTTTTTT; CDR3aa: CASSSRRVAGGPTGELFF
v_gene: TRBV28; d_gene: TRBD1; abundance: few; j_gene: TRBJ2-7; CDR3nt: TGTGCCAGCAACCCACCGGGACAGGGGGCGGCGACCGAGCAGTACTTC; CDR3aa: CASNPPGQGAATEQYF
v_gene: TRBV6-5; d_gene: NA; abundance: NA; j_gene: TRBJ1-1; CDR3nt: TGTGCCAGCAGTAAGACGGGGACTGAAGCTTTCTTT; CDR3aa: CASSKTGTEAFF
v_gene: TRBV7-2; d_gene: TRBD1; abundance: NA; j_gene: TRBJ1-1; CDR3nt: TGTGCCAGCAGCCCCTCAGGGGGCGTGACTGAAGCTTTCTTT; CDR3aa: CASSPSGGVTEAFF
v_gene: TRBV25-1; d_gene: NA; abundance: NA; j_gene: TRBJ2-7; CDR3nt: TGTGCCAGCAGTGAGGGACACAACGACTACGAGCAGTACTTC; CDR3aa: CASSEGHNDYEQYF
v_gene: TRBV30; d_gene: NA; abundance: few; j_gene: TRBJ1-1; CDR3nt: TGTGCCTGGAGCAGGATGAACACTGAAGCTTTCTTT; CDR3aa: CAWSRMNTEAFF
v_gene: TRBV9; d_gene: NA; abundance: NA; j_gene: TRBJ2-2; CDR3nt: TGTGCCAGCAGCGTTTCCGCGAACACCGGGGAGCTGTTTTTT; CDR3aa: CASSVSANTGELFF
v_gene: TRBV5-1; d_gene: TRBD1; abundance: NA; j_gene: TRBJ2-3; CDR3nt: TGCGCCAGCAGCCAGAGCGCTGGGACAGGGGTGGAGTATTTT; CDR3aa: CASSQSAGTGVEYF
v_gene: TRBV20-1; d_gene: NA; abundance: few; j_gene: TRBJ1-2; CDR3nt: TGCAGTGCACTGGGGGGGAATGGCTACACCTTC; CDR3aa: CSALGGNGYTF
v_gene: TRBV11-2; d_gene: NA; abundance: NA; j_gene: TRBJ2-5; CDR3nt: TGTGCCAGCAGCCGTACATCCGAAGAGACCCAGTACTTC; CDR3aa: CASSRTSEETQYF
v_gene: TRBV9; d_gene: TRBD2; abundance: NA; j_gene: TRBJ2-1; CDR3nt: TGTGCCAGCAGCGTAGCTAGCGGGGGTTTCTATGAGCAGTTCTTC; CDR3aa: CASSVASGGFYEQFF
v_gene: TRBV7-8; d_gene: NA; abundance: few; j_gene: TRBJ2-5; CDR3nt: TGTGCCAGCAGCTTGGGGGGGACCCAGTACTTC; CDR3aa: CASSLGGTQYF
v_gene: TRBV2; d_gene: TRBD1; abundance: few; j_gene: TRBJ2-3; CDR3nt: TGTGCCAGCAGTGAGGGAGGACAGGGGTGGACAGATACGCAGTATTTT; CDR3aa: CASSEGGQGWTDTQYF
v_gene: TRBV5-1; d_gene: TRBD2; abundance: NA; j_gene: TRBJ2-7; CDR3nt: TGCGCCAGCAGCGCCACCTCACTAGCGGGGGGCTCGAGCGAGCAGTACTTC; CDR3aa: CASSATSLAGGSSEQYF
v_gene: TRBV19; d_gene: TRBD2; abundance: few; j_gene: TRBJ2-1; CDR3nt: TGTGCCAGTAGGATAGCGGGGGGCCGAAACTACAATGAGCAGTTCTTC; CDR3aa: CASRIAGGRNYNEQFF
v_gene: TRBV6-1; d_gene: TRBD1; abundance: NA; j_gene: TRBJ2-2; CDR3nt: TGTGCCAGCAGTGAAAGGGGACAGGGTGGCGGGGAGCTGTTTTTT; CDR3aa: CASSERGQGGGELFF
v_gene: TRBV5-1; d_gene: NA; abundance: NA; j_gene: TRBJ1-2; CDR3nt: TGCGCCAGCAGCTTGGTGGCAGGCCCAGGCGATGGCTACACCTTC; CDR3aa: CASSLVAGPGDGYTF
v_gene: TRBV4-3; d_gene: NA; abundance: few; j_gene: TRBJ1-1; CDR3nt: TGCGCCAGCAGCCCCCAACTAATGAGGAACACTGAAGCTTTCTTT; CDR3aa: CASSPQLMRNTEAFF
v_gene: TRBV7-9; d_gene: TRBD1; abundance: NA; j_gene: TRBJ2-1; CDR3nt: TGTGCCAGTTGTTACGACAGGGGTGCGCAGTTCTTC; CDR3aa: CASCYDRGAQFF
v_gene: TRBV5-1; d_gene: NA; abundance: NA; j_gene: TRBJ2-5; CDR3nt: TGCGCCAGCAGCTTGGGTGGGCCTCAAGAGACCCAGTACTTC; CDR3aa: CASSLGGPQETQYF
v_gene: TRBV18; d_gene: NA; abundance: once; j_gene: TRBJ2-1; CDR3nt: TGTGCCAGCTCACCCCGGCGGGGCCCCCACAATGAGCAGTTCTTC; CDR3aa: CASSPRRGPHNEQFF
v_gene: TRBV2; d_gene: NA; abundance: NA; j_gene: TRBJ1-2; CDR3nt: TGTGCCGGCAACAGGGAACTAAACTATGGCTACACCTTC; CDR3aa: CAGNRELNYGYTF
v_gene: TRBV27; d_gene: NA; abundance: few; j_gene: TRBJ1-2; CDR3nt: TGTGCCAGCAGTTTAAGGAGAGGAAATCCCGAGGGCTACACCTTC; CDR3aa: CASSLRRGNPEGYTF
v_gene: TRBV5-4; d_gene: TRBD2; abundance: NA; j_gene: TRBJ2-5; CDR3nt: TGTGCCAGCAGCGAGGTAGCGGGGGGGAACCAAGAGACCCAGTACTTC; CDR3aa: CASSEVAGGNQETQYF
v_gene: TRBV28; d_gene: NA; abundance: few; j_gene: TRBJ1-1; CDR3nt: TGTGCCAGCAGCCTACTAGTCCCACGGGAAGCTTTCTTT; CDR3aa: CASSLLVPREAFF
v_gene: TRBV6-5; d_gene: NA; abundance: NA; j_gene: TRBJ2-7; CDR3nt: TGTGCCAGCGGTGTGGGGCCCGAGCAGTACTTC; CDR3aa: CASGVGPEQYF
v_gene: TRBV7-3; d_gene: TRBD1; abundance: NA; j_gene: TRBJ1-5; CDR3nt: TGTGCCAGTCTGGGGGTCAGGGGGGATCGGCAGCCCCAGCATTTT; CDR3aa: CASLGVRGDRQPQHF
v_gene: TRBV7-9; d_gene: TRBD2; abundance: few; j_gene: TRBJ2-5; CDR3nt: TGTGCCAGCAGCTTGGGCGGGGGGGAGACCCAGTACTTC; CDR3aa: CASSLGGGETQYF
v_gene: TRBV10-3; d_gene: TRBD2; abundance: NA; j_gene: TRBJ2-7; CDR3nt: TGTGCCATCAGTGAGTCGATGGCGGGGGGGTATGGTGAGCAGTACTTC; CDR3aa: CAISESMAGGYGEQYF
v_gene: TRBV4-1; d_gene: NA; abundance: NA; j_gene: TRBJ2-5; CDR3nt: TGCGCCAGCAGCCTCCTCCTTCGGGGGGAGACCCAGTACTTC; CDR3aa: CASSLLLRGETQYF
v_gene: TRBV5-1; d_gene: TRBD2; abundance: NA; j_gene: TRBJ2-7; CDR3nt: TGCGCCAGCAGCGGAACTAGCGGGGGGCCCTCCTACGAGCAGTACTTC; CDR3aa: CASSGTSGGPSYEQYF
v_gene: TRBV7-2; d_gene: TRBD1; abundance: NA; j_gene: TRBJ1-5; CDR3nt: TGTGCCAGCAGCTTTTCACAGGGGGATCAGCCCCAGCATTTT; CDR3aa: CASSFSQGDQPQHF
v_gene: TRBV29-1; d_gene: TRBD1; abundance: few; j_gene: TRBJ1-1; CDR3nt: TGCAGCGCCGCACAGGGGTTGACTTTCTTT; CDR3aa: CSAAQGLTFF
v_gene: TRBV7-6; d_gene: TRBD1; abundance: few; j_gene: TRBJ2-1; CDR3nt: TGTGCCAGCAGCCTACGACAGGGGGACAATGAGCAGTTCTTC; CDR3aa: CASSLRQGDNEQFF
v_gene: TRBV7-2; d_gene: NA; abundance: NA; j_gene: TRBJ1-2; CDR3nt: TGTGCCAGCAGCTTAACGACAGTGGGGTATGGCTACACCTTC; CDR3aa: CASSLTTVGYGYTF
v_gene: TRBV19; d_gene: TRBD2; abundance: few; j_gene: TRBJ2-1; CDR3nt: TGTGCCAGTAGTATTACCTGGACTAGCGGGGCCAATGAGCAGTTCTTC; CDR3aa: CASSITWTSGANEQFF
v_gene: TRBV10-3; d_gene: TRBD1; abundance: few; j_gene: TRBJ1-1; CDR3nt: TGTGCCACCGTTAGGACAGGCGAAACTGAAGCTTTCTTT; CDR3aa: CATVRTGETEAFF
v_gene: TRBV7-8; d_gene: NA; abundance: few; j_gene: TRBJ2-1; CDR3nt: TGTGCCAGCAGCTCCACTGAAGCAAAGTACGGTGAGCAGTTCTTC; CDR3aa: CASSSTEAKYGEQFF
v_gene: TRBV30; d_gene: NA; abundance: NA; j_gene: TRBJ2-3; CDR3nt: TGTGCCTGGAGGGAAACGACTTCTACAGATACGCAGTATTTT; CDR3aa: CAWRETTSTDTQYF
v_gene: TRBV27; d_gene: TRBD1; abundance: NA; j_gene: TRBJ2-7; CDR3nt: TGTGCCAGCAGCTTACAGGGGTCCGGGGAGCAGTACTTC; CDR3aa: CASSLQGSGEQYF
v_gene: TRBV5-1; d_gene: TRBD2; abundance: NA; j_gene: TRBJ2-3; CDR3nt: TGCGCCAGCCGAACCGGGACTAGCATTGGAGATACGCAGTATTTT; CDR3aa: CASRTGTSIGDTQYF
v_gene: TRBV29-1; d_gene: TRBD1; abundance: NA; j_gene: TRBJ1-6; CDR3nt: TGCAGCGTTTCCGAGGGACAGCAAAATTCACCCCTCCACTTT; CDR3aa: CSVSEGQQNSPLHF
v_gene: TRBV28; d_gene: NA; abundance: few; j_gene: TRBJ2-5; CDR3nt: TGTGCCAGCAGTGCGGGGGCCCCCCGGGAGACCCAGTACTTC; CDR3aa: CASSAGAPRETQYF
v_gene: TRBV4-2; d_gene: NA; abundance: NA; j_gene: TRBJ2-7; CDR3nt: TGTGCCAGCAGCCAAGTAGAGGGCCAGGCAGGCTCCTACGAGCAGTACTTC; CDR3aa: CASSQVEGQAGSYEQYF
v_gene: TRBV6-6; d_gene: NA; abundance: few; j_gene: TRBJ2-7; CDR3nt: TGTGCCAGCAGACTCCCCCAGGGATCCGAGCAGTACTTC; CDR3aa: CASRLPQGSEQYF
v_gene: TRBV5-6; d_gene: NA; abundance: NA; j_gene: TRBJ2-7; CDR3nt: TGTGCCAGCAGCCTCGTTCCCAGTGGCCTCCACGAGCAGTACTTC; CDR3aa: CASSLVPSGLHEQYF
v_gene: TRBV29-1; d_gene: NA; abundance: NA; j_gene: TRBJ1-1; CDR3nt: TGCATACGCGACGGGTCCACTGAAGCTTTCTTT; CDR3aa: CIRDGSTEAFF